The entry below gives a single T cell receptor (beta chain) sequence along with its context. The record originates from a study of blood T cell repertoires in COVID-19. As for the study in general: The United States, Italy and Spain provided the acute and convalescent COVID-19 samples. PBMCs, B-cell-depleted T cells, or T cells were the source of the cDNA or gDNA that made up the material.

Trimming stripped 8 bases from V and 7 bases from J, with 15 bases between. The CDR3 has 14 amino acids. Germline CDR1 reads ENHRY; CDR2 reads SYGVKD. As handled by the study authors: Using reference gene primer amplification, nucleated cell counts were estimated. The protocol was immunoSEQ multiplex PCR, while the TCRdb copy is restricted to in-frame clones and leaves out a portion. Clone size and the V and J calls come from that table; the DNA yielded D and trimming. The sample records roughly 250,000 clones, roughly 87% being singletons. This rearrangement joins TRBV10-3 to TRBJ1-6; tentatively, D is TRBD1 (5 bases). This receptor was obtained from a man aged 60 to 75 who had recovered from COVID-19. Sequencing used peripheral blood. The CDR3: CAISGGVGNSPLHF. The CDR3 nucleotides read TGTGCCATCTCGGGGGGGGTAGGAAATTCACCCCTCCACTTT.